The clone carrying this T cell receptor (beta chain) has only a few counts. The antigen is undetermined. The germline CDR1 and CDR2 sequences are MDHEN and SYDVKM. The CDR3 contains 14 residues. Trimming left V 6 bases short and J 4 bases short, with 10 bases between. The TCRbeta library was prepared with unique molecular identifiers. From the PCR reads, TCRdb called clonotypes with MiXCR, one entry per CDR3 protein. This table holds more than 500,000 distinct CDR3 sequences, approximately 10% found once. This sample was taken from a study of T-cell reconstitution after alpha-beta-depleted transplantation in children. General study findings and limits: Expanded graft clones, several hundred of them, were reportedly the source of alpha-beta T cells about two months after transplant.

The chain uses TRBV28 and TRBJ1-6; D unresolved. This TCR was sampled from a female patient between 2 and 15 years old who had a stem cell transplant for aplastic anemia, so the T cells may come from the graft donor. The source was PBMCs, mostly from graft donor cells, collected 180 days after TCRalphabeta/CD19-depleted stem cell transplant. The CDR3 is CASSRGGYNSPLHF. The CDR3 DNA sequence: TGTGCCAGCAGCCGCGGCGGGTATAATTCACCCCTCCACTTT. Combining the CDR3 with reference TRBV28 and TRBJ1-6 gives the whole variable domain DVKVTQSSRYLVKRTGEKVFLECVQDMDHENMFWYRQDPGLGLRLIYFSYDVKMKEKGDIPEGYSVSREKKERFSLILESASTNQTSMYLCASSRGGYNSPLHFGNGTRLTVT.